The 28 T cell receptor beta chains in this list originate from one sample, sequenced in a study of CD8 T cell repertoires and HIV-1 epitope variants. The method was immunoSEQ multiplex PCR; TCRdb's version includes in-frame clones alone and lacks a portion of them. The profile shows about 5,000 clones, approximately 70% of them singletons. Antigens of these TCRs are unknown. Sequencing was done on a sample of cultured CD8+ T cells derived from PBMCs. These receptors came from a male donor with HIV.

This clone was seen once. The V call is TRBV23-1, the J call TRBJ1-5; no definite D call. TRBV23-1 is an ORF, with its function uncertain. CDR3 size: 15 residues. Trimming took 4 bases from V and 0 from J, leaving 10 bases between them. As DNA, the CDR3 is TGCGCCAGCAGTCTGGCGGTTTATAGCAATCAGCCCCAGCATTTT. Its protein product is CASSLAVYSNQPQHF.

The chain combines TRBV5-8 with TRBJ2-7; 8 bases map to TRBD2. CDR3 size: 13 residues. After removal of 0 bases from V and 9 bases from J, the junction contained 5 bases not matched to a gene. From germline, CDR1 is SGHTS and CDR2 YDEGEE. The CDR3 DNA follows: TGTGCCAGCAGCTTGGGGCGGGGGGCCAGGCAGTACTTC. It translates to CASSLGRGARQYF.

This rearrangement joins TRBV7-8 to TRBJ2-1; 10 nucleotides agree with TRBD2. In germline, CDR1 is SGHVS, CDR2 FQNEAQ. J was trimmed by 6 bases and V by 3 bases; bases with no gene match: 20. The CDR3 contains 20 residues. As DNA, the CDR3 is TGTGCCAGCAGCTTCCCCCAGGGCCCTCCCTCCCAGCGGGAGGGCAATGAGCAGTTCTTC. Protein: CASSFPQGPPSQREGNEQFF.

This clone showed up just a few times. CDR3 coding DNA: TGTGCCAGCAGCGCGGGGGTAGGGGTCACTGAAGCTTTCTTT. Its translation: CASSAGVGVTEAFF. V usage is TRBV9 and J usage is TRBJ1-1, with TRBD1 as a possible D gene (5 bases). Germline V gives CDR1 SGDLS, CDR2 YYNGEE. The CDR3 consists of 14 residues. The V and J ends lost 3 bases and 4 bases respectively, with 13 bases between them.

The CDR3, as DNA: TGTGCCAGCAGAATGGGCCGCCACAGGGCTAACACCGGGGAGCTGTTTTTT. It encodes CASRMGRHRANTGELFF. The chain employs TRBV28 and TRBJ2-2; D possibly corresponds to TRBD1 (6 bases). CDR1 and CDR2 from the germline V gene are MDHEN and SYDVKM. Trimming stripped 6 bases from V and 2 bases from J, with 19 bases between. There are 17 residues in the CDR3.

In this sample, this clone turned up a few times. V and J are TRBV4-1 and TRBJ2-7, with 12 bases fitting TRBD2. CDR3 size: 15 residues. The V segment lost 0 bases and the J segment 4 bases; nucleotides outside the gene matches: 1. The germline V gene encodes CDR1 MGHRA and CDR2 YSYEKL. In DNA form, the CDR3 reads TGCGCCAGCAGCCAAGAACTAGCGGGAGGATACGAGCAGTACTTC. As protein: CASSQELAGGYEQYF.

The chain couples TRBV5-1 to TRBJ2-7, with D possibly being TRBD1 or TRBD2 (7 bases each). V gave up 0 bases and J gave up 6 bases, with 16 bases separating them. This CDR3 has 15 amino acids. Per the germline V gene, CDR1 is SGHRS and CDR2 is YFSETQ. As DNA, the CDR3 is TGCGCCAGCAGCTTGGCCTGGGAGGGGGCAAGCGAGCAGTACTTC. Translation gives CASSLAWEGASEQYF.

The J gene is TRBJ2-1, the V gene TRBV4-3; the D gene is possibly TRBD2 (5 bases). V was clipped by 1 base and J by 5 bases, with 12 bases between them. The germline gives CDR1 LGHNA, CDR2 YSLEER. The CDR3 covers 15 residues. The CDR3 sequence is CASSQGGNGNNEQFF. DNA for the CDR3: TGCGCCAGCAGCCAAGGGGGTAACGGGAACAATGAGCAGTTCTTC.

The table lists this clone with a count of one. The V gene is TRBV2, the J gene TRBJ1-5; D gene ambiguous. This CDR3 comprises 14 residues. CDR1 is SNHLY and CDR2 is FYNNEI in the germline V gene. The ends were cut back, 4 bases at V and 3 bases at J, with 10 bases in the middle. The CDR3 bases are TGTGCCAGCAGTGTAGGTCAGACCAATCAGCCCCAGCATTTT. It yields the protein CASSVGQTNQPQHF.

This chain joins TRBV7-8 and TRBJ2-7, with TRBD1 as a possible D gene (6 bases). The CDR3 contains 14 residues. Germline CDR1 and CDR2: SGHVS and FQNEAQ. The germline V and J ends were trimmed by 5 bases and 3 bases, with 14 bases remaining between them. For the CDR3, the DNA is TGTGCCAGCAGCGGGGGCGAGAACTACTACGAGCAGTACTTC. Amino acids: CASSGGENYYEQYF.

The chain carries TRBV28 and TRBJ2-1; 10 bases line up with TRBD1. J was trimmed by 10 bases and V by 3 bases; bases with no gene match: 6. The CDR3 sequence is 14 residues long. CDR1 MDHEN and CDR2 SYDVKM come from the germline V gene. The CDR3 sequence is CASSLTGGEYEQFF. The CDR3 nucleotides read TGTGCCAGCAGTTTGACAGGGGGCGAATACGAGCAGTTCTTC.

The chain is built from TRBV6-6 and TRBJ2-7; D perhaps matches TRBD1 (6 bases). Trimming cost V 5 bases and J 3 bases, with 8 bases left between them. Germline CDR1 reads MNHNY; CDR2 reads SVGAGI (reference sequence). The CDR3 runs 12 residues. CDR3 coding DNA: TGTGCCAGCAGTCCAGGGGACTACGAGCAGTACTTC. This codes for CASSPGDYEQYF.

The genes are TRBV5-8 and TRBJ1-2; D uncertain. The CDR3 consists of 14 residues. V dropped 0 bases and J dropped 2 bases, with 8 bases sitting between them. Germline V lookup: CDR1 SGHTS, CDR2 YDEGEE. In DNA, the CDR3 is TGTGCCAGCAGCTTGGAGGCGCCAAACTATGGCTACACCTTC. This translates into CASSLEAPNYGYTF.

V usage is TRBV29-1 and J usage is TRBJ2-7; 9 bases line up with TRBD2. Trimming cost V 7 bases and J 1 base; bases outside gene matches: 8. The CDR3 is 14 amino acids. Germline-derived CDR1 and CDR2 are SQVTM and ANQGSEA. CDR3 nucleotide sequence: TGCAGCGCAATTAGCGGGAGAGGGTCCTACGAGCAGTACTTC. This sequence encodes CSAISGRGSYEQYF.

V usage is TRBV11-2 and J usage is TRBJ2-1; 12 bases are a match to TRBD2. The germline V gene has CDR1 SGHAT and CDR2 FQNNGV. This CDR3 has 15 residues. V was pared by 5 bases and J by 7 bases, with 6 bases of the junction left unmatched. CDR3 coding DNA: TGTGCCAGCAGCCTAGCGGGGGGGCTCTCTAATGAGCAGTTCTTC. Protein product: CASSLAGGLSNEQFF.

The chain uses TRBV6-1 and TRBJ1-1; TRBD1 aligns across 9 bases. The CDR3 length is 14 residues. V trimming: 7 bases; J trimming: 5 bases; junction bases outside the gene matches: 8. Germline-derived CDR1 and CDR2 are MNHNS and SASEGT. CDR3 residues: CASIRGQGPTEAFF. The CDR3, as DNA: TGTGCCAGCATCAGGGGACAGGGACCTACTGAAGCTTTCTTT.

The chain uses TRBV11-2 and TRBJ2-1; 8 bases map to TRBD2. V lost 8 bases and J lost 5; bases outside the gene matches: 14. The CDR3 is made up of 16 amino acids. Germline V gives CDR1 SGHAT, CDR2 FQNNGV. The CDR3 coding sequence is TGTGCCAGCTCACCCGGGAGGGGAGATTTGGACAATGAGCAGTTCTTC. Amino acid sequence: CASSPGRGDLDNEQFF.

The chain uses TRBV11-2 and TRBJ2-2, with D possibly matching TRBD1 (5 bases). The CDR3 runs 14 residues. From germline, CDR1 is SGHAT and CDR2 FQNNGV. The V gene lost 4 bases and the J gene lost 6 bases, with 12 bases spanning the gap. The CDR3 here is CASSSDNRPGELFF. As DNA, the CDR3 is TGTGCCAGCAGCTCGGACAATAGACCCGGGGAGCTGTTTTTT.

The chain links TRBV27 to TRBJ1-1; D ambiguous. Trimming cost V 1 base and J 5 bases, with 8 bases left between them. Germline V gene data show CDR1 as MNHEY and CDR2 as SMNVEV (reference sequence). This CDR3 is built from 13 residues. The CDR3 DNA sequence: TGTGCCAGCAGTTTATTACCGGGAACTGAAGCTTTCTTT. This gives the protein CASSLLPGTEAFF.

J is TRBJ2-2 and V is TRBV4-2; 9 positions match TRBD2. V lost 4 bases, J lost 3 bases, and 12 bases stayed unmatched. Germline-derived CDR1 and CDR2 are LGHNA and YNFKEQ. The CDR3 sequence is 18 residues long. The DNA for the CDR3 is TGTGCCAGCAGCCGAGCGAGTGCGGGGGGGCCGGACACCGGGGAGCTGTTTTTT. As protein: CASSRASAGGPDTGELFF.

The chain couples TRBV6-1 to TRBJ1-4, with 10 bases lining up with TRBD1. The CDR3 contains 15 residues. Trimming at V came to 4 bases and at J to 5 bases, leaving 4 bases not matched to a gene. The germline CDR1 and CDR2 sequences are MNHNS and SASEGT. CDR3 sequence: CASSARGQGNEKLFF. The CDR3 DNA sequence: TGTGCCAGCAGTGCTAGGGGACAGGGGAATGAAAAACTGTTTTTT.

The chain links TRBV28 to TRBJ1-1; no clear D. The germline V gene encodes CDR1 MDHEN and CDR2 SYDVKM. The CDR3 sequence is 13 residues long. V lost 2 bases, J lost 10 bases, and 14 bases lay in between. CDR3 sequence: CASSLVAPRVAFF. The DNA for the CDR3 is TGTGCCAGCAGTTTAGTGGCCCCGAGAGTAGCTTTCTTT. Looking up the rest from reference TRBV28 and TRBJ1-1 gives the full variable domain: DVKVTQSSRYLVKRTGEKVFLECVQDMDHENMFWYRQDPGLGLRLIYFSYDVKMKEKGDIPEGYSVSREKKERFSLILESASTNQTSMYLCASSLVAPRVAFFGQGTRLTVV.

In its sample, this clone was seen a few times. V and J are TRBV14 and TRBJ1-6; maybe TRBD1 (5 bases). Germline CDR1 SGHDN, CDR2 FVKESK. The V and J ends lost 0 bases and 2 bases respectively, with 8 bases between them. CDR3 length: 16 residues. CDR3 region: CASSQEWGAYNSPLHF. The CDR3 nucleotides read TGTGCCAGCAGCCAAGAGTGGGGGGCCTATAATTCACCCCTCCACTTT.

The rearrangement joins TRBV5-1 to TRBJ2-4; 12 bases match TRBD2. This CDR3 has 16 amino acids. V was pared by 4 bases and J by 6 bases, with 8 bases of the junction left unmatched. Germline V gene sequence: CDR1 SGHRS, CDR2 YFSETQ. The CDR3 DNA follows: TGCGCCAGCAGCCCCCGGACTAGCGGGGAAATAAACATTCAGTACTTC. Translating it yields CASSPRTSGEINIQYF.

The chain recombines TRBV28 with TRBJ2-3, with 9 bases fitting TRBD2. Germline V gene sequence: CDR1 MDHEN, CDR2 SYDVKM. The V segment lost 5 bases and the J segment 5 bases; nucleotides outside the gene matches: 8. The CDR3 runs 15 residues. CDR3 in DNA: TGTGCCAGCAGTACCGGGACTAGCCCACGAGATACGCAGTATTTT. Translated: CASSTGTSPRDTQYF.

The chain couples TRBV11-2 to TRBJ2-1; D not certain. V was cut by 6 bases and J by 0 bases, with 18 bases left in between. Germline loops: CDR1 SGHAT, CDR2 FQNNGV. The CDR3 spans 17 residues. CDR3 in amino acids: CASRGFGSESSYNEQFF. DNA of the CDR3: TGTGCCAGCAGGGGTTTCGGCAGTGAGAGCTCCTACAATGAGCAGTTCTTC.

On this clone: Other DNA sequences in this specimen translate into the identical CDR3. The chain joins TRBV2 to TRBJ2-3; 16 bases agree with TRBD2. Germline V gives CDR1 SNHLY, CDR2 FYNNEI. CDR3 size: 18 residues. With 0 bases clipped from V and 3 bases from J, the junction kept 3 bases outside the gene matches. The DNA for the CDR3 is TGTGCCAGCAGTGAAGCGGGACTAGCGGGAGGGAGGACAGATACGCAGTATTTT. Translating it yields CASSEAGLAGGRTDTQYF.

The J gene is TRBJ2-1, the V gene TRBV19, with 8 bases fitting TRBD1. Trimming at V came to 3 bases and at J to 9 bases, leaving 4 bases not matched to a gene. The CDR3 runs 13 residues. Germline assignment: CDR1 LNHDA and CDR2 SQIVND (reference sequence). The CDR3 coding sequence is TGTGCCAGTAGTATCTCAGGGGGCGTTGAGCAGTTCTTC. Its protein is CASSISGGVEQFF.